This T cell receptor (beta chain) was recorded in a study of blood T cell repertoires in COVID-19. Trimming took 2 bases from V and 6 from J, leaving 13 bases between them. CDR1 and CDR2 from the germline V gene are MGHDK and SYGVNS. The CDR3 has 15 amino acids. Cohorts were based on clinical histories the participants reported. Clones were read by immunoSEQ multiplex PCR, and TCRdb kept only the in-frame ones, dropping some. The sample has 230,000 or so clones; 86% are singletons. The chain joins TRBV25-1 to TRBJ1-4; D perhaps matches TRBD1 (5 bases). Sequences were obtained from PBMCs or T cells enriched from blood (not recorded which). The sequence came from a woman aged 40 to 50 with acute COVID-19. For the CDR3, the DNA is TGTGCCAGCAGTGAAACCAGGGCGGCGGATGAAAAACTGTTTTTT. This translates into CASSETRAADEKLFF.